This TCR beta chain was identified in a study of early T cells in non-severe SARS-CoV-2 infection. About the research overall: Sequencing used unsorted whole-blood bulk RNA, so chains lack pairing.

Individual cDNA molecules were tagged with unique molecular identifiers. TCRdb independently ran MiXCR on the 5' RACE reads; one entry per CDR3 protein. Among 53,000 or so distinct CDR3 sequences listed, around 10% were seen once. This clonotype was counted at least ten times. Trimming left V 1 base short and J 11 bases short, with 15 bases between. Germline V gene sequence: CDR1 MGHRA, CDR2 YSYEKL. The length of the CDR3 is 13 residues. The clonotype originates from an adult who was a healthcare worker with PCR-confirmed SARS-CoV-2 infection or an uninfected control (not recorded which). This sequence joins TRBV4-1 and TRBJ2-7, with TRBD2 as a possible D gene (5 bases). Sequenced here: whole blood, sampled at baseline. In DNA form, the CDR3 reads TGCGCCAGCAGCCAAGTAGATGGGAGCCGGGAGTACTTC. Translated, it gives CASSQVDGSREYF.